This passage covers 25 T cell receptor beta chains from one sample sequenced in a study of T cells in Graves' hyperthyroidism and ophthalmopathy. TCR beta CDR3 regions were amplified from RNA transcripts. The study used the HTBI primer set for a first-round RT-PCR of the TCR CDR3. MiXCR, run by TCRdb on the multiplex PCR reads, gives a single entry per CDR3 protein. The table has around 300,000 distinct CDR3 sequences, less than 20% seen once. Sequenced sample: blood. These receptors all come from a man in his fifties with Graves' ophthalmopathy.

This clonotype has ten or more counts. The V gene is TRBV7-8, the J gene TRBJ2-3, with 13 bases fitting TRBD2. CDR1 is SGHVS, CDR2 FQNEAQ, per germline. The trim removed 3 bases at V and 2 bases at J, leaving 2 bases unmatched. The CDR3 has 16 residues. The CDR3 region is CASSLGLAGITDTQYF. The CDR3 DNA is TGTGCCAGCAGCTTGGGACTAGCGGGGATCACAGATACGCAGTATTTT.

This clonotype was counted a single time. CDR3 amino acids: CASSRGQGDYEQYF. CDR3 sequence (DNA): TGTGCCAGCAGCCGGGGACAGGGGGACTACGAGCAGTACTTC. The genes are TRBV3-1 and TRBJ2-7, with TRBD1 matching 11 bases. CDR3 length: 14 residues. In germline, CDR1 is LGHDT, CDR2 YNNKEL (reference sequence). Trimming cost V 4 bases and J 3 bases; bases outside gene matches: 2.

This clonotype has only a few counts. The J gene is TRBJ2-5, the V gene TRBV7-9; possibly TRBD2 for D (7 bases). This CDR3 has 15 residues. Trimming stripped 5 bases from V and 2 bases from J, with 15 bases between. Germline-derived CDR1 and CDR2 are SEHNR and FQNEAQ (reference sequence). The CDR3 bases are TGTGCCAGCAGCCCCCGGGGGGCTGGGCAAGAGACCCAGTACTTC. Protein sequence: CASSPRGAGQETQYF.

In DNA, the CDR3 is TGTGCCTGGAGCCTGGGACAGGGGGAAGGAAACACCATATATTTT. This encodes CAWSLGQGEGNTIYF. The chain employs TRBV30 and TRBJ1-3; 11 bases match TRBD1. The CDR3 has 15 residues. J lost 4 bases, V lost 3 bases, and 5 bases had no gene match. Germline V CDR1 and CDR2: GTSNPN, SVGIG (reference sequence).

This clonotype has ten or more counts. This rearrangement joins TRBV11-2 to TRBJ2-1; 7 bases align to TRBD1. This CDR3 region has 14 residues. Germline V lookup: CDR1 SGHAT, CDR2 FQNNGV. V dropped 1 base and J dropped 8; count of bases not matched to a gene: 5. DNA for the CDR3: TGTGCCAGCAGCTTAGGGACAGGATTTCATGAGCAGTTCTTC. As protein: CASSLGTGFHEQFF.

The chain is built from TRBV20-1 and TRBJ1-2; D unclear. The CDR3 consists of 10 residues. With 6 bases removed from V and 11 bases from J, the gap between germline ends came to 13 bases. Germline CDR1 and CDR2: DFQATT and SNEGSKA (reference sequence). In DNA, the CDR3 is TGCAGTGCCGGACCGGACGGTTACACCTTC. Translated: CSAGPDGYTF.

In its sample, this clonotype was seen many times. This chain uses TRBV20-1 with TRBJ2-3, with 9 bases that match TRBD1. Germline V lookup: CDR1 DFQATT, CDR2 SNEGSKA (reference sequence). The CDR3 has 15 amino acids. Trimming took 3 bases from V and 6 from J; bases not matched to a gene: 10. For the CDR3, the DNA is TGCAGTGCTAGCCAGCTACAGGGGGCTGGTGATACGCAGTATTTT. Translation: CSASQLQGAGDTQYF.

J is TRBJ1-2 and V is TRBV10-3; 9 nucleotides agree with TRBD1. There are 16 residues in the CDR3. J gave up 4 bases and V 6 bases, and 12 bases lay outside the gene matches. Germline V gene data show CDR1 as ENHRY and CDR2 as SYGVKD. The CDR3 DNA is TGTGCCATCAGAGACCGGGACAGGGATCAGAGCTATGGCTACACCTTC. This gives the protein CAIRDRDRDQSYGYTF.

This clonotype has ten or more counts. The gene calls are TRBV18 and TRBJ2-2, with unresolved D. The CDR3 has 13 amino acids. In germline, CDR1 is KGHSH, CDR2 LQKENI. Trimming took off 2 bases at V and 7 bases at J, with 8 bases between the two ends. The CDR3 DNA follows: TGTGCCAGCTCACCAAACGTCCACGGGGAGCTGTTTTTT. It yields the protein CASSPNVHGELFF.

The V call is TRBV29-1, the J call TRBJ1-2; no firm D call. V gave up 0 bases and J gave up 4 bases, with 3 bases separating them. CDR3 size: 11 residues. Germline V lookup: CDR1 SQVTM, CDR2 ANQGSEA. The CDR3 protein is CSVEEFYGYTF. The CDR3 DNA is TGCAGCGTTGAAGAGTTCTATGGCTACACCTTC. Variable domain in full (rest from reference TRBV29-1 and TRBJ1-2): SAVISQKPSRDICQRGTSLTIQCQVDSQVTMMFWYRQQPGQSLTLIATANQGSEATYESGFVIDKFPISRPNLTFSTLTVSNMSPEDSSIYLCSVEEFYGYTFGSGTRLTVV.

In this sample, this clonotype turned up a few times. V is TRBV5-1 and J is TRBJ2-1; 8 bases map to TRBD1. Germline assignment: CDR1 SGHRS and CDR2 YFSETQ. V dropped 0 bases and J dropped 7; count of bases not matched to a gene: 6. The CDR3 contains 15 residues. CDR3 loop: CASSLERRGPNEQFF. CDR3 DNA sequence: TGCGCCAGCAGCTTGGAGCGCAGGGGGCCAAATGAGCAGTTCTTC.

This clonotype has just a few counts. This rearrangement joins TRBV7-9 to TRBJ2-7; 10 bases map to TRBD1. The CDR3 sequence is 16 residues long. V lost 5 bases and J lost 2; bases outside the gene matches: 9. CDR1 and CDR2 (germline): SEHNR, FQNEAQ (reference sequence). This CDR3 is CASSNPAGTGAYEQYF. The CDR3 DNA is TGTGCCAGCAGCAACCCAGCCGGGACAGGGGCCTACGAGCAGTACTTC.

In its sample, this clonotype was seen many times. This chain connects TRBV14 to TRBJ2-3; possibly TRBD2 for D (6 bases). Trimming cost V 4 bases and J 4 bases, with 12 bases left between them. From germline, CDR1 is SGHDN and CDR2 FVKESK. CDR3 size: 14 residues. CDR3 in DNA: TGTGCCAGCAGCCGCGGACTATCCGCAGATACGCAGTATTTT. As protein: CASSRGLSADTQYF.

This clonotype was counted ten times or more. V and J are TRBV11-2 and TRBJ2-7; maybe TRBD2 (5 bases). The germline V and J ends were trimmed by 1 base and 6 bases, with 7 bases remaining between them. The CDR3 contains 12 residues. The germline V gene encodes CDR1 SGHAT and CDR2 FQNNGV. CDR3 sequence (DNA): TGTGCCAGCAGCTTAGGGGCGGGCGAGCAGTACTTC. Its protein product is CASSLGAGEQYF.

In its sample, this clonotype was seen many times. The chain has TRBV6-4 and TRBJ2-1; TRBD2 agrees at 14 bases. V gave up 0 bases and J gave up 6 bases; unmatched junction bases: 1. This CDR3 comprises 16 residues. Germline CDR1 and CDR2: MRHNA and SNTAGT. For the CDR3, the DNA is TGTGCCAGCAGTGACTCCGGGACTAGCGGGGGCAATGAGCAGTTCTTC. Its protein is CASSDSGTSGGNEQFF.

This clonotype has a handful of counts. The rearrangement links TRBV6-1 to TRBJ2-2; 9 nucleotides line up with TRBD1. This CDR3 spans 16 amino acids. J gave up 3 bases and V 6 bases, and 8 bases lay outside the gene matches. Germline CDR1 is MNHNS and CDR2 is SASEGT. The CDR3 coding sequence is TGTGCCAGCAGGCTCCCCGGGACAGGGCACACCGGGGAGCTGTTTTTT. Its protein product is CASRLPGTGHTGELFF.

The V call is TRBV27, the J call TRBJ1-2, with TRBD1 matching 12 bases. V was pared by 6 bases and J by 3 bases, with 8 bases of the junction left unmatched. Per the germline V gene, CDR1 is MNHEY and CDR2 is SMNVEV (reference sequence). The CDR3 sequence is 16 residues long. CDR3 in amino acids: CASSSAGQGADYGYTF. CDR3 sequence (DNA): TGTGCCAGCAGCTCCGCGGGACAGGGGGCTGACTATGGCTACACCTTC.

This clonotype was detected only a few times. This CDR3 fails to terminate in the conserved phenylalanine or tryptophan, so it likely reflects a read error. The V call is TRBV11-3, the J call TRBJ2-2, with D perhaps matching TRBD2 (6 bases). Trimming stripped 5 bases from V and 4 bases from J, with 11 bases between. The CDR3 is 14 residues long. The germline CDR1 and CDR2 sequences are SGHNT and YENEEA. DNA of the CDR3: TGTGCCAGCAGCGCGACTAGTTCCACCGGGGAGCTGTTTTCT. It encodes CASSATSSTGELFS.

Here the CDR3 reads CASSWTGGRGNQPQHF. Here the CDR3 DNA reads TGTGCCAGCAGTTGGACAGGGGGCCGGGGCAATCAGCCCCAGCATTTT. The rearrangement uses TRBV27 and TRBJ1-5; 11 bases align to TRBD1. This CDR3 has 16 residues. The germline gives CDR1 MNHEY, CDR2 SMNVEV (reference sequence). V was clipped by 4 bases and J by 2 bases; unmatched bases: 4.

This clonotype was seen a few times. The chain combines TRBV7-9 with TRBJ2-7; perhaps TRBD2 as D (6 bases). V lost 5 bases and J 3 bases, leaving 23 bases between the germline ends. The CDR3 is 17 amino acids. Germline assignment: CDR1 SEHNR and CDR2 FQNEAQ (reference sequence). Written as DNA, the CDR3 is TGTGCCAGCAGCCCCGGGAGAGGCGCATACAACTTCTACGAGCAGTACTTC. The encoded protein is CASSPGRGAYNFYEQYF.

This clonotype has ten or more counts. The chain carries TRBV3-1 and TRBJ2-5; 8 bases line up with TRBD1. CDR1 and CDR2 from the germline V gene are LGHDT and YNNKEL (reference sequence). This CDR3 is 14 amino acids long. Germline trimming cut 5 bases from V and 3 bases from J; bases unmatched to any gene: 5. In DNA form, the CDR3 reads TGTGCCAGCAGCAGACAGGGGACCAAAGAGACCCAGTACTTC. It is translated as CASSRQGTKETQYF.

Regarding this clonotype: A clone one base away is much larger, so this may be a read error. The rearrangement joins TRBV5-6 to TRBJ2-2; D might be TRBD1 (6 bases). The V gene's germline CDR1 is SGHDT and CDR2 YYEEEE. This CDR3 comprises 15 residues. This chain's CDR3 is CASSSGHQNTRELFF. The CDR3 nucleotides are TGTGCCAGCAGCTCGGGACACCAGAACACCAGGGAGCTGTTTTTT.

This rearrangement joins TRBV28 to TRBJ2-7, with 7 bases identical to TRBD2. This CDR3 has 15 amino acids. V trimming: 5 bases; J trimming: 0 bases; junction bases outside the gene matches: 7. Germline CDR1 and CDR2: MDHEN and SYDVKM. CDR3 bases: TGTGCCAGCAGTCCCTGGGGGGGGACCTCCTACGAGCAGTACTTC. Protein product: CASSPWGGTSYEQYF.

This clonotype was counted once. V and J are TRBV15 and TRBJ2-7; D gene ambiguous. The length of the CDR3 is 15 residues. The germline V and J ends were trimmed by 0 bases and 5 bases, with 14 bases remaining between them. In germline, CDR1 is LNHNV, CDR2 YYDKDF (reference sequence). Here the CDR3 reads CATSRESTPRHEQYF. Here the CDR3 DNA reads TGTGCCACCAGCAGAGAGTCCACGCCCCGACACGAGCAGTACTTC.

In its sample, this clonotype was seen many times. The chain employs TRBV5-8 and TRBJ2-3, with 8 positions matching TRBD1. The CDR3 sequence is 15 residues long. The germline V gene has CDR1 SGHTS and CDR2 YDEGEE. The V segment lost 3 bases and the J segment 1 base; nucleotides outside the gene matches: 4. The CDR3 nucleotides read TGTGCCAGCAGCTCGATGACAGGGGGCACAGATACGCAGTATTTT. Its protein product is CASSSMTGGTDTQYF.